This entry lists 24 T cell receptor beta chains sequenced from one sample in a study of CD8 T cells in Susac syndrome. The authors reverse transcribed 0.5 to 1 ug RNA with random hexamers. TCRdb recomputed calls from the immunoSEQ multiplex PCR reads with MiXCR, one row per CDR3 protein. The sample has under 200,000 distinct CDR3 sequences, roughly 92% seen once. Sequenced material: CD4+ T cells from PBMCs. These receptors were collected from a human donor with Susac syndrome.

The rearrangement links TRBV4-2 to TRBJ1-2; D ambiguous. CDR3 size: 13 residues. The germline CDR1 and CDR2 sequences are LGHNA and YNFKEQ. V was shortened by 3 bases and J by 3 bases, with 8 bases between the two germline ends. Here the CDR3 DNA reads TGTGCCAGCAGCCAGGCCCGGCACTATGGCTACACCTTC. As protein: CASSQARHYGYTF.

The V call is TRBV30, the J call TRBJ1-5, with 7 bases lining up with TRBD1. The length of the CDR3 is 13 residues. Per germline, CDR1 GTSNPN and CDR2 SVGIG (reference sequence). V gave up 3 bases and J gave up 5 bases; unmatched junction bases: 4. The CDR3 region has the DNA TGTGCCTGGAGAGGACAGGACCATCAGCCCCAGCATTTT. Amino acid sequence: CAWRGQDHQPQHF.

This clonotype was found a few times. An end of the junction does not agree with germline; a read error may underlie this. The chain recombines TRBV5-1 with TRBJ2-7, with D maybe TRBD2 (5 bases). Looked up from germline, CDR1 is SGHRS and CDR2 is YFSETQ. The CDR3 sequence is 13 residues long. For the CDR3, the DNA is TGTGCCAGCAGCTTAGAGGGCAGCTACGAGCAGTACTTC. Its translation is CASSLEGSYEQYF.

This clonotype occurred a few times. V gene TRBV24-1 combines with J gene TRBJ2-3; D perhaps matches TRBD1 (6 bases). The CDR3 consists of 13 residues. The V and J ends lost 6 bases and 5 bases respectively, with 11 bases between them. From germline, CDR1 is KGHDR and CDR2 SFDVKD. CDR3 DNA: TGTGCCACCAGTCCCACAGGGCTAGATACGCAGTATTTT. Residues: CATSPTGLDTQYF.

The rearrangement links TRBV20-1 to TRBJ1-6, with 9 bases that match TRBD1. The V gene end was trimmed by 6 bases and the J gene end by 6 bases; junction bases not matched to a gene: 6. Germline V gene sequence: CDR1 DFQATT, CDR2 SNEGSKA (reference sequence). This CDR3 has 14 residues. Here the CDR3 reads CSAPDRGANSPLHF. The CDR3 nucleotides read TGCAGTGCCCCGGACAGGGGAGCTAATTCACCCCTCCACTTT.

V gene TRBV9 combines with J gene TRBJ2-1; 7 positions match TRBD1. The CDR3 has 15 residues. Trimming at V came to 4 bases and at J to 7 bases, leaving 11 bases not matched to a gene. Germline values: CDR1 SGDLS, CDR2 YYNGEE. As DNA, the CDR3 is TGTGCCAGCAGCCCTATACCCGGGACAGCTAATGAGCAGTTCTTC. Its translation is CASSPIPGTANEQFF.

The J gene is TRBJ1-2, the V gene TRBV28; maybe TRBD1 (5 bases). Germline V lookup: CDR1 MDHEN, CDR2 SYDVKM. The V end was cut by 5 bases, the J end by 6 bases, with 16 bases between. This CDR3 spans 14 amino acids. The CDR3 protein is CASSPGQFAHGYTF. The DNA of the CDR3 is TGTGCCAGCAGTCCGGGGCAGTTTGCACATGGCTACACCTTC.

In nucleotides, the CDR3 is TGTGCCAGCAGAGGGACAGGCTATAGCAATCAGCCCCAGCATTTT. It yields the protein CASRGTGYSNQPQHF. The chain combines TRBV2 with TRBJ1-5; 8 bases are shared with TRBD1. The V gene end was trimmed by 6 bases and the J gene end by 0 bases; junction bases not matched to a gene: 4. The germline V gene encodes CDR1 SNHLY and CDR2 FYNNEI. CDR3 size: 15 residues.

The chain uses TRBV7-6 and TRBJ2-2; D is uncertain. Germline V CDR1 and CDR2: SGHVS, FNYEAQ. The ends were cut back, 6 bases at V and 6 bases at J, with 11 bases in the middle. This CDR3 is built from 13 residues. DNA for the CDR3: TGTGCCAGCAGTCCCGATGGGGCCGGGGAGCTGTTTTTT. This codes for CASSPDGAGELFF.

The chain recombines TRBV3-1 with TRBJ1-5; D may be TRBD1 (5 bases). The CDR3 spans 15 residues. Germline V CDR1 and CDR2: LGHDT, YNNKEL (reference sequence). V lost 0 bases, J lost 5 bases, and 11 bases lay in between. The CDR3 is CASSQDSGTDQPQHF. The CDR3 DNA sequence: TGTGCCAGCAGCCAAGATTCCGGGACTGATCAGCCCCAGCATTTT. Full variable domain (missing parts from reference TRBV3-1 and TRBJ1-5): DTAVSQTPKYLVTQMGNDKSIKCEQNLGHDTMYWYKQDSKKFLKIMFSYNNKELIINETVPNRFSPKSPDKAHLNLHINSLELGDSAVYFCASSQDSGTDQPQHFGDGTRLSIL.

The rearrangement links TRBV29-1 to TRBJ1-5, with no clear D. Per the germline V gene, CDR1 is SQVTM and CDR2 is ANQGSEA. The CDR3 consists of 12 residues. Trimming took 4 bases from V and 3 from J, leaving 7 bases between them. The CDR3 sequence is CSVGGNNQPQHF. The CDR3 DNA sequence: TGCAGCGTTGGGGGAAACAATCAGCCCCAGCATTTT. The full variable domain, completed using reference TRBV29-1 and TRBJ1-5, is SAVISQKPSRDICQRGTSLTIQCQVDSQVTMMFWYRQQPGQSLTLIATANQGSEATYESGFVIDKFPISRPNLTFSTLTVSNMSPEDSSIYLCSVGGNNQPQHFGDGTRLSIL.

A single count supports this clonotype. CDR3 DNA: TGTGCCAGCAAACCGTCGTTCGGCGGGAGCTCCTACGAGCAGTACTTC. This translates into CASKPSFGGSSYEQYF. V usage is TRBV6-1 and J usage is TRBJ2-7, with 7 bases fitting TRBD2. Germline CDR1 reads MNHNS; CDR2 reads SASEGT. The length of the CDR3 is 16 residues. V lost 7 bases and J lost 0; bases outside the gene matches: 12.

The chain joins TRBV28 to TRBJ2-3, with 8 positions matching TRBD1. Germline assignment: CDR1 MDHEN and CDR2 SYDVKM. The V and J ends lost 5 bases and 2 bases, in that order; junction bases with no gene match: 9. This CDR3 region has 16 residues. The CDR3 sequence: CASSPLGQVLTDTQYF. The CDR3 DNA is TGTGCCAGCAGTCCCCTGGGACAGGTGCTCACAGATACGCAGTATTTT.

Points on this clonotype: One end of the junction is discordant with germline, which a read error may explain. This chain connects TRBV20-1 to TRBJ1-4; weak D call: TRBD1 (5 bases). Germline V gene lookup returns CDR1 DFQATT and CDR2 SNEGSKA (reference sequence). The CDR3 runs 14 residues. This CDR3 is CSARDQGRGEKLFF. CDR3 nucleotides: TGCAGTGCTCGAGACCAGGGAAGAGGGGAAAAACTGTTTTTT.

This chain links TRBV20-1 with TRBJ1-2, with 9 nucleotides matching TRBD1. V was pared by 0 bases and J by 10 bases, with 6 bases of the junction left unmatched. The CDR3 runs to 13 residues. Germline V gene sequence: CDR1 DFQATT, CDR2 SNEGSKA (reference sequence). CDR3 DNA: TGCAGTGCTAGAGACTGGGACAGGGTGGCCTACACCTTC. It specifies CSARDWDRVAYTF.

This clonotype was detected only once. This chain connects TRBV6-2 or TRBV6-3 to TRBJ1-1, with D unclear. The CDR3 loop spans 18 amino acids. Trimming removed 8 bases from V and 0 bases from J, with 25 bases in between. Germline V CDR1 and CDR2: MNHEY, SVGEGT. CDR3 in DNA: TGTGCCAGCGGCCGTGAACAGCGCCTGAAGTATATGAACACTGAAGCTTTCTTT. Its translation: CASGREQRLKYMNTEAFF.

The V gene is TRBV9, the J gene TRBJ2-7; D possibly corresponds to TRBD2 (7 bases). The CDR3 has 16 amino acids. Trimming stripped 0 bases from V and 0 bases from J, with 13 bases between. Germline V gene sequence: CDR1 SGDLS, CDR2 YYNGEE. CDR3 sequence reads: CASSVGGGAVSYEQYF. The CDR3 DNA reads as TGTGCCAGCAGCGTAGGAGGGGGGGCCGTCTCCTACGAGCAGTACTTC.

J is TRBJ2-3 and V is TRBV10-3; 10 nucleotides align to TRBD1. CDR1 and CDR2 (germline): ENHRY, SYGVKD. The V and J ends lost 5 bases and 4 bases, in that order; junction bases with no gene match: 6. CDR3 size: 15 residues. Here the CDR3 DNA reads TGTGCCATCAGTCCCGGGACAGGGGTTGCAGATACGCAGTATTTT. Its translation: CAISPGTGVADTQYF.

With respect to this clonotype: The junction does not match germline at one end; this may be a read error. The rearrangement links TRBV12-3 or TRBV12-4 to TRBJ2-1; D may correspond to TRBD1 or TRBD2 (6 bases each). The CDR3 contains 13 residues. CDR3 in amino acids: CASSLGGRETKLF. The CDR3 nucleotides are TGTGCCAGCAGTTTGGGGGGCAGGGAAACTAAGCTCTTC.

The sample holds one count of this clonotype. This rearrangement joins TRBV20-1 to TRBJ1-2; no reliable D call. V lost 4 bases, J lost 4 bases, and 13 bases lay in between. Looked up from germline, CDR1 is DFQATT and CDR2 is SNEGSKA (reference sequence). This CDR3 has 13 residues. The CDR3 protein is CSAKGPSPYGYTF. The DNA for the CDR3 is TGCAGTGCTAAAGGACCGAGTCCCTATGGCTACACCTTC.

J is TRBJ2-7 and V is TRBV7-2; a possible D gene is TRBD1 (6 bases). Germline CDR1 and CDR2: SGHTA and FQGNSA. The CDR3 extends over 15 amino acids. V was pared by 5 bases and J by 2 bases, with 16 bases between. CDR3 sequence: CASSRKKGDAYEQYF. CDR3 DNA sequence: TGTGCCAGCAGCCGCAAGAAGGGGGACGCCTACGAGCAGTACTTC.

The chain uses TRBV12-3 or TRBV12-4 and TRBJ1-5; D is unclear. The length of the CDR3 is 16 residues. Trimming shortened V by 1 base and J by 0 bases, and 10 bases separated the two germline ends. In DNA form, the CDR3 reads TGTGCCAGCAGTTTAGGGGGAGCCCTTAGCAATCAGCCCCAGCATTTT. Amino acids: CASSLGGALSNQPQHF.

The J gene is TRBJ2-2, the V gene TRBV7-2; D gene unclear. The CDR3 runs 14 residues. In germline, CDR1 is SGHTA, CDR2 FQGNSA. The ends were cut back, 6 bases at V and 0 bases at J, with 8 bases in the middle. The CDR3 reads CASSFTANTGELFF. The CDR3 coding sequence is TGTGCCAGCAGTTTTACGGCGAACACCGGGGAGCTGTTTTTT.

The chain joins TRBV29-1 to TRBJ2-1; TRBD1 aligns across 7 bases. Looked up from germline, CDR1 is SQVTM and CDR2 is ANQGSEA. The CDR3 length is 14 residues. Losses at the gene ends were 6 bases for V and 4 bases for J; bases not matched to a gene: 9. CDR3 sequence: CSVLKRQGYNEQFF. In nucleotides, the CDR3 is TGCAGCGTACTAAAACGACAGGGATACAATGAGCAGTTCTTC.